Listed below are T cell receptor beta chains from one sample, sequenced in a study of T cells of healthy individuals. TCRdb fed the 5' RACE reads into MiXCR, producing one record per CDR3 protein. Of around 63,000 distinct CDR3 sequences listed, roughly 16% are singletons. All receptors come from a human donor in good health. Both conserved end residues are part of each CDR3. The order of the fields is D gene, J gene, V gene, CDR3 protein. The D gene is left open where the match is weak.

NA | TRBJ1-1 | TRBV10-3 | CAISESEAGYSEAFF
TRBD2 | TRBJ2-1 | TRBV6-6 | CASIQLANSYNEQFF
NA | TRBJ2-1 | TRBV30 | CAWSNWKPPSSYNEQFF
TRBD2 | TRBJ2-1 | TRBV20-1 | CSARQLAAGRYNEQFF
TRBD2 | TRBJ2-3 | TRBV12-3/TRBV12-4 | CASSGLVSGNTDTQYF
NA | TRBJ2-1 | TRBV30 | CAWSPVTVSYNEQFF
TRBD2 | TRBJ2-4 | TRBV30 | CAWSLAVAKNIQYF
NA | TRBJ1-2 | TRBV11-2 | CASSPQFGHSYGYTF
TRBD2 | TRBJ2-5 | TRBV7-6 | CASSPGLGETQYF
NA | TRBJ1-4 | TRBV7-9 | CASSTQGKFEKLFF
NA | TRBJ1-4 | TRBV6-6 | CASSSPRGRDEKLFF
NA | TRBJ1-5 | TRBV3-1 | CASSQDLNQPQHF
TRBD1 | TRBJ2-7 | TRBV5-1 | CASSAPDRVPYEQYF
TRBD1 | TRBJ2-7 | TRBV25-1 | CASSDPLSPSTGGEDEQYF
TRBD2 | TRBJ2-1 | TRBV5-1 | CASSLEGLAGSSYNEQFF
NA | TRBJ1-4 | TRBV7-8 | CASTIFGSTNEKLFF
TRBD1 | TRBJ1-1 | TRBV12-3/TRBV12-4 | CASSLNTGGGTEAFF
TRBD2 | TRBJ2-1 | TRBV11-2 | CASSPLAGGAYNEQFF
TRBD2 | TRBJ2-5 | TRBV20-1 | CSARGLAGVETQYF
NA | TRBJ2-3 | TRBV29-1 | CSVGTSTDTQYF
NA | TRBJ1-3 | TRBV3-1 | CASSPDRRTSGNTIYF
TRBD2 | TRBJ2-7 | TRBV4-1 | CASSQDQPGTSGYEQYF
NA | TRBJ2-7 | TRBV25-1 | CASSELRANTYEQYF
TRBD1 | TRBJ2-7 | TRBV4-1 | CASSQEERGTGSEQYF
NA | TRBJ1-2 | TRBV20-1 | CSAGGGENYGYTF
NA | TRBJ2-3 | TRBV9 | CASSVALGRADTQYF
TRBD1 | TRBJ1-1 | TRBV11-2 | CASSLGSRGSTEAFF
TRBD2 | TRBJ2-7 | TRBV18 | CASSLRGLAGSSYEQYF
TRBD1 | TRBJ2-7 | TRBV7-2 | CASSLMGQTYEQYF
NA | TRBJ2-5 | TRBV6-5 | CASSYQGGTQYF
TRBD1 | TRBJ2-1 | TRBV27 | CASSAMTGGHSYNEQFF
NA | TRBJ2-3 | TRBV20-1 | CSARRHTDTQYF
NA | TRBJ1-1 | TRBV7-9 | CASSLVGGRPFF
NA | TRBJ2-1 | TRBV11-2 | CASSTRPTFNEQFF
NA | TRBJ2-7 | TRBV3-1 | CASSQILAAYEQYF
NA | TRBJ1-4 | TRBV30 | CAWSDGGRGGTNEKLFF
NA | TRBJ2-4 | TRBV20-1 | CSAADRPKNIQYF
TRBD2 | TRBJ2-1 | TRBV20-1 | CSAVGLAAYNEQFF
NA | TRBJ2-2 | TRBV20-1 | CSARGDGSLGELFF
TRBD1 | TRBJ1-3 | TRBV28 | CASSFMDRGPGNTIYF
TRBD2 | TRBJ2-3 | TRBV10-1 | CASSLAGGDTQYF
NA | TRBJ1-1 | TRBV6-6 | CASSYSPDRMNTEAFF
TRBD2 | TRBJ2-3 | TRBV7-2 | CASSPGMAGGPTDTQYF
NA | TRBJ1-3 | TRBV29-1 | CSVGGSGNTIYF
NA | TRBJ1-5 | TRBV19 | CASSTGTASSNQPQHF
NA | TRBJ1-1 | TRBV11-2 | CASSLGQGGTEAFF
NA | TRBJ1-6 | TRBV7-9 | CASSLAFGQNNSPLHF
NA | TRBJ2-1 | TRBV20-1 | CSAAGGLQGEQFF
TRBD1 | TRBJ1-6 | TRBV20-1 | CSARDYRGGSPLHF
TRBD1 | TRBJ1-5 | TRBV20-1 | CSIHQGGNQPQHF
TRBD1 | TRBJ1-5 | TRBV20-1 | CSASLGQGLSQPQHF
NA | TRBJ2-1 | TRBV5-5 | CASSFQGTAGEQFF
NA | TRBJ2-1 | TRBV2 | CASRRDGYNEQFF
NA | TRBJ1-2 | TRBV28 | CASSSDTNYGYTF
NA | TRBJ1-2 | TRBV5-6 | CASSLNRGLTRYGYNF